Described below is a single T cell receptor (beta chain) sequence and its context. The data were taken from a study of somatic mutations in cytotoxic T cells in rheumatoid arthritis. Clones were read by immunoSEQ multiplex PCR, and TCRdb kept only the in-frame ones, dropping some. Of 15,000 to 20,000 clones in the sample, over 60% were seen once. The CDR3 totals 19 residues. Trimming removed 3 bases from V and 4 bases from J, with 27 bases in between. CDR1 SEHNR and CDR2 FQNEAQ come from the germline V gene (reference sequence). The source material was CD8+ T cells sorted from blood. This TCR was recovered from an adult with rheumatoid arthritis. V and J are TRBV7-9 and TRBJ2-5; maybe TRBD1 (6 bases). The CDR3 sequence is CASSFGPAGNRVIGETQYF. The DNA for the CDR3 is TGTGCCAGCAGCTTCGGTCCGGCAGGGAACAGGGTAATAGGAGAGACCCAGTACTTC.